This TCR beta chain was retrieved from a study of early stage breast cancer tumors. General observations from the study: Comparing each tissue with blood distinguished tumor from normal in 14 of 16 patients. Chain pairing and CD4, CD8 or FOXP3 expression were not captured.

This CDR3 comprises 15 residues. CDR1 and CDR2 from the germline V gene are SGHDN and FVKESK. Trimming left V 4 bases short and J 0 bases short, with 10 bases between. This clone was detected once. Its cognate antigen is unknown. Assay: immunoSEQ multiplex PCR; the TCRdb copy retains only in-frame clones and omits some. This sample has about 21,000 clones, with about 75% found just once. The receptor comes from a person between 55 and 70 years old with breast cancer. This chain connects TRBV14 to TRBJ2-1; no firm D call. The sample was blood. The CDR3 protein is CASSRGKSSYNEQFF. The CDR3, as DNA: TGTGCCAGCAGCCGTGGCAAGAGCTCCTACAATGAGCAGTTCTTC.